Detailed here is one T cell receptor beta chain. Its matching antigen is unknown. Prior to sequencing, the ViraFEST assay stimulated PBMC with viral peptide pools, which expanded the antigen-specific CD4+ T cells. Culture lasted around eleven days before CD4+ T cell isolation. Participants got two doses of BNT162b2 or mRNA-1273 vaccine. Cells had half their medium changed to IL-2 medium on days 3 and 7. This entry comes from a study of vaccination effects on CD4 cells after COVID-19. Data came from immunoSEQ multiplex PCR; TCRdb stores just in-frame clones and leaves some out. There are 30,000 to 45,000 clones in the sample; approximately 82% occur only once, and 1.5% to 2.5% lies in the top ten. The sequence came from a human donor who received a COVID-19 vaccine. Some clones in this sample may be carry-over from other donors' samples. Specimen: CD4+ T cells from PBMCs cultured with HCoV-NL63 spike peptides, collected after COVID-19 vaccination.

The CDR3 region is CASSPRTEVREQYV. DNA of the CDR3: TGTGCCAGCAGTCCGAGGACAGAAGTCCGCGAGCAGTACGTC. The chain couples TRBV6-2 or TRBV6-3 to TRBJ2-7; tentatively, D is TRBD1 (6 bases). Germline V lookup: CDR1 MNHEY, CDR2 SVGEGT. The length of the CDR3 is 14 residues. Between the trimmed V and J ends, which lost 5 bases and 6 bases, there was a span of 17 bases.